This TCR beta chain was profiled in a study of T cell clones after liver transplantation. Overall study context: Post-transplant blood was tracked for graft-donor-reactive T cell clones identified in a pre-transplant mixed lymphocyte reaction.

General observations from the study: Donor-reactive sequences fell more than third party-reactive ones, suggesting partial deletion. The donor-reactive repertoire was only partly measurable in two subjects, lacking donor cells.

Thawed unstimulated PBMCs were FACS-sorted by CD3, CD4 and CD8 into two populations. V was pared by 7 bases and J by 11 bases, with 13 bases of the junction left unmatched. This CDR3 has 14 residues. Germline CDR1 and CDR2: LGHNA and YSLEER. With regard to this clone: Its antigen remains unidentified.

The protocol was immunoSEQ multiplex PCR, while the TCRdb copy is restricted to in-frame clones and leaves out a portion. The data contain tens of thousands of clones, over 65% of them singletons. Sample: CD4+ T cells from blood, taken at the 22-month timepoint. The TCR comes from a human patient who received a liver transplant. The graft donor may have given rise to some T cells. This chain uses TRBV4-3 with TRBJ1-1, with TRBD1 matching 10 bases. The DNA for the CDR3 is TGCGCCAGCAATAGTAAACCGGACAGGGGGGATGCTTTCTTT. This gives the protein CASNSKPDRGDAFF.